Shown below are 7 T cell receptor beta chains from a single sample sequenced in a study of blood T cells in healthy people across ages. Sample-barcoded 5' priming and a J-beta primer mix drove a second PCR of 7 to 11 cycles. TCRdb processed the 5' RACE reads anew with MiXCR; each CDR3 protein has one entry. In the table there are 780,000 or so distinct CDR3 sequences, 25% of which are singletons. These same records also appear under a second study, on T cells of mothers and their children.

The sample consisted of blood. The receptors were sampled from a boy aged 5-17 years in good health.

The chain uses TRBV6-5 and TRBJ1-1, with D possibly being TRBD1 (5 bases). The CDR3 runs to 17 residues. Germline CDR1 MNHEY, CDR2 SVGAGI. The V gene lost 7 bases and the J gene lost 0 bases, with 21 bases spanning the gap. CDR3: CASNPGWGSNMNTEAFF. In nucleotides, the CDR3 is TGTGCCAGCAACCCGGGATGGGGCAGCAATATGAACACTGAAGCTTTCTTT.

The rearrangement joins TRBV7-8 to TRBJ1-2; D is uncertain. The V gene's germline CDR1 is SGHVS and CDR2 FQNEAQ. The CDR3 covers 13 residues. Trimming stripped 4 bases from V and 2 bases from J, with 8 bases between. The CDR3, as DNA: TGTGCCAGCAGCTCTGTCCGGAACTATGGCTACACCTTC. Translation gives CASSSVRNYGYTF.

This clonotype was observed a single time. The chain carries TRBV10-3 and TRBJ1-1, with no clear D. Germline values: CDR1 ENHRY, CDR2 SYGVKD. This CDR3 has 13 residues. Between the trimmed V and J ends, which lost 6 bases and 4 bases, there was a span of 12 bases. DNA of the CDR3: TGTGCCATCAGAGAACCAGGAGGCACTGAAGCTTTCTTT. Protein product: CAIREPGGTEAFF.

The gene calls are TRBV28 and TRBJ2-7, with 7 bases lining up with TRBD1. CDR3 length: 15 residues. V lost 4 bases and J lost 0; bases outside the gene matches: 6. Per germline, CDR1 MDHEN and CDR2 SYDVKM. CDR3 region: CASSSGQDFSYEQYF. Written as DNA, the CDR3 is TGTGCCAGCAGTTCCGGACAGGATTTCTCCTACGAGCAGTACTTC.

J is TRBJ1-4 and V is TRBV5-1, with 10 bases aligning to TRBD1. This CDR3 is 13 amino acids long. From germline, CDR1 is SGHRS and CDR2 YFSETQ. V gave up 5 bases and J gave up 14 bases; unmatched junction bases: 9. CDR3 nucleotide sequence: TGCGCCAGCAGTTCCGGGACAGGGGAAAGGCTGTTTTTT. Its translation is CASSSGTGERLFF.

A few counts support this clonotype. This sequence joins TRBV6-2 or TRBV6-3 and TRBJ2-4; 7 positions agree with TRBD1. The CDR3 spans 15 residues. Trimming at V came to 2 bases and at J to 7 bases, leaving 8 bases not matched to a gene. Germline loops: CDR1 MNHEY, CDR2 SVGEGT. The CDR3 spells CASSYDRVFWNIQYF. The DNA of the CDR3 is TGTGCCAGCAGTTACGACAGGGTGTTTTGGAACATTCAGTACTTC.

This clonotype was seen repeatedly, ten times or more. This chain connects TRBV6-2 or TRBV6-3 to TRBJ2-5; D gene ambiguous. V shed 7 bases and J shed 10 bases, with 13 bases lying between them. The CDR3 is 11 amino acids. Germline V gene lookup returns CDR1 MNHEY and CDR2 SVGEGT. The CDR3 loop is CASTQGRGQYF. The CDR3 bases are TGTGCCAGCACCCAAGGACGAGGCCAGTACTTC.